The following is a TCR beta chain sequence with its context. Its antigen is as yet unknown. The data belong to a study of cytomegalovirus exposure and HLA in healthy donors. Study-level results: Cytomegalovirus-associated status was assigned to some 180 TCR beta chains.

The donors were part of the validation cohort of 95 to 150 subjects. That cohort was separate from the first cohort, which comprised some 670 subjects. The assay was immunoSEQ multiplex PCR, and TCRdb's table has in-frame clones only and misses some. The table records around 300,000 clones, 88% of them present only once. The source is a man aged 30-40 years in good health and CMV-seronegative. Material: PBMCs.

This chain's CDR3 is CASSPTTTSADTQYF. CDR3 nucleotide sequence: TGTGCCAGCAGCCCCACGACGACCAGCGCAGATACGCAGTATTTT. The rearrangement joins TRBV11-3 to TRBJ2-3; D gene uncertain. Trimming removed 5 bases from V and 4 bases from J, with 16 bases in between. The CDR3 is made up of 15 amino acids. Germline V CDR1 and CDR2: SGHNT, YENEEA.